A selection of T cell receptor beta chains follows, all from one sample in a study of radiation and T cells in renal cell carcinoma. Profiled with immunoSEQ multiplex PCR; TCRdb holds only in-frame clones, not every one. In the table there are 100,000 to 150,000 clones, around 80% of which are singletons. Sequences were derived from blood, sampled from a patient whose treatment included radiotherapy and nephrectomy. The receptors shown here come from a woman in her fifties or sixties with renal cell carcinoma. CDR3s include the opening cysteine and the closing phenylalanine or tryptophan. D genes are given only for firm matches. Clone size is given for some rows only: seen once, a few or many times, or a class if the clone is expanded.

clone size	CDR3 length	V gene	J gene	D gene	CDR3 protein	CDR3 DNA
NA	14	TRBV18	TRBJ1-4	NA	CASSPPAGNEKLFF	TGTGCCAGCTCACCACCGGCCGGAAATGAAAAACTGTTTTTT
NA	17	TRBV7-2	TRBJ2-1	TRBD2	CASSPAASGYSYNEQFF	TGTGCCAGCAGCCCAGCGGCTAGCGGGTACTCCTACAATGAGCAGTTCTTC
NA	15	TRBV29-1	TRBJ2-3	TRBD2	CSVDPLAGGVDTQYF	TGCAGCGTTGACCCCCTAGCGGGAGGTGTGGATACGCAGTATTTT
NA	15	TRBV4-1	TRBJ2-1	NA	CASSQEGGGHNEQFF	TGCGCCAGCAGCCAAGAGGGCGGGGGCCACAATGAGCAGTTCTTC
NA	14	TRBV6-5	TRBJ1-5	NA	CASSYSGPNQPQHF	TGTGCCAGCAGTTACTCGGGGCCCAATCAGCCCCAGCATTTT
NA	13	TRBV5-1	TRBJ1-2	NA	CASSRSGSGGYTF	TGCGCCAGCAGTCGTTCGGGGTCGGGTGGCTACACCTTC
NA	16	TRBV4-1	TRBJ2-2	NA	CASTYAGTLNTGELFF	TGCGCCAGCACCTACGCCGGGACCTTAAACACCGGGGAGCTGTTTTTT
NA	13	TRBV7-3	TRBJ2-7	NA	CASSPGTHYEQYF	TGTGCCAGCAGCCCCGGGACCCACTACGAGCAGTACTTC
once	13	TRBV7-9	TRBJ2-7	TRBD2	CASRPAGSYEQYF	TGTGCCAGCAGACCAGCGGGATCCTACGAGCAGTACTTC
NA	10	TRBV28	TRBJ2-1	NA	CASSENEQFF	TGTGCCAGCAGCGAGAATGAGCAGTTCTTC
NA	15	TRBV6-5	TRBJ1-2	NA	CASSYGTAANYGYTF	TGTGCCAGCAGTTACGGAACGGCAGCTAACTATGGCTACACCTTC
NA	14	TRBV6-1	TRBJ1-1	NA	CASSVWATNTEAFF	TGTGCCAGCAGTGTCTGGGCCACGAACACTGAAGCTTTCTTT
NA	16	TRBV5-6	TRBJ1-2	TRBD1	CASRHGQGAQRPGYTF	TGTGCCAGCAGGCACGGACAGGGGGCGCAGAGGCCTGGCTACACCTTC
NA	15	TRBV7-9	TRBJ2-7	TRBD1	CASSQGSQGVHEQYF	TGTGCCAGCAGCCAAGGCTCACAGGGGGTCCACGAGCAGTACTTC
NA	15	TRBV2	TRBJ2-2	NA	CASSEVLAGTGELFF	TGTGCCAGCAGTGAGGTACTCGCGGGCACCGGGGAGCTGTTTTTT
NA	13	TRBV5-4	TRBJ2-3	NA	CASSLDSSDTQYF	TGTGCCAGCAGCTTGGACAGTTCAGATACGCAGTATTTT
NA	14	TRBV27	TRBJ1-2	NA	CASESTGTNYGYTF	TGTGCCAGCGAGTCAACAGGTACTAACTATGGCTACACCTTC
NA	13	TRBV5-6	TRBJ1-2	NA	CASSRTANYGYTF	TGTGCCAGCAGCCGAACAGCTAATTATGGCTACACCTTC
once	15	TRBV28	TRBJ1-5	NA	CASSLFLAGGQPQHF	TGTGCCAGCAGTTTATTCTTAGCGGGTGGACAGCCCCAGCATTTT
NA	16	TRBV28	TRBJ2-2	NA	CASSAGGGQRTGELFF	TGTGCCAGCAGCGCTGGGGGGGGGCAGCGCACCGGGGAGCTGTTTTTT
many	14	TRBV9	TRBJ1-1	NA	CASSTGPTGTEAFF	TGTGCCAGCAGCACGGGACCCACGGGAACTGAAGCTTTCTTT
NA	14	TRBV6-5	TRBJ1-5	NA	CASSVDTSNQPQHF	TGTGCCAGCAGTGTTGACACCTCCAATCAGCCCCAGCATTTT
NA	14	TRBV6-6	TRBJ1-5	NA	CASRPWEGNQPQHF	TGTGCCAGCAGACCATGGGAGGGGAATCAGCCCCAGCATTTT
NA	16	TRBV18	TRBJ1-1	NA	CASSPGQGLMNTEAFF	TGTGCCAGCTCACCGGGCCAGGGGTTGATGAACACTGAAGCTTTCTTT
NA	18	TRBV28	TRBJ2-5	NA	CASSSGQHRALGGETQYF	TGTGCCAGCAGCTCGGGACAGCACCGGGCTCTGGGAGGAGAGACCCAGTACTTC
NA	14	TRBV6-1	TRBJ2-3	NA	CASSVAGSTDTQYF	TGTGCCAGCAGTGTGGCGGGAAGCACAGATACGCAGTATTTT
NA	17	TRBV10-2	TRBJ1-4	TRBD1	CASSDPGQGRSGEKLFF	TGCGCCAGCAGTGACCCGGGACAGGGGAGGTCCGGTGAAAAACTGTTTTTT
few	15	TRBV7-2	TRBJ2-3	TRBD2	CASSRLAGITDTQYF	TGTGCCAGCAGTCGTCTAGCGGGAATCACAGATACGCAGTATTTT
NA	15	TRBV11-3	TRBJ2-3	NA	CASSLEGHTTDTQYF	TGTGCCAGCAGCTTAGAGGGACACACCACAGATACGCAGTATTTT
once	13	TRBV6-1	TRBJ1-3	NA	CASSGSELNTIYF	TGTGCCAGCAGTGGTTCAGAGTTAAACACCATATATTTT
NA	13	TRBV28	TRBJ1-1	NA	CASSLPGAAEAFF	TGTGCCAGCAGCCTCCCGGGGGCGGCTGAAGCTTTCTTT
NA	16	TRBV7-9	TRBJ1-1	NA	CASEPYLRARDTEAFF	TGTGCCAGCGAACCCTACCTCCGTGCACGGGACACTGAAGCTTTCTTT
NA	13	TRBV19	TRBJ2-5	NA	CASSTQPGGTQYF	TGTGCCAGTAGTACCCAACCCGGAGGGACCCAGTACTTC
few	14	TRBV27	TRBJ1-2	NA	CASSSSRSNYGYTF	TGTGCCAGCAGTTCCTCAAGGAGCAACTATGGCTACACCTTC
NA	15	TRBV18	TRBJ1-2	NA	CASSPPSLSNYGYTF	TGTGCCAGCTCACCACCTTCGTTATCTAACTATGGCTACACCTTC
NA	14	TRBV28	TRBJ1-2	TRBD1	CASRDRTGYYGYTF	TGTGCCAGCAGGGACAGGACAGGATACTATGGCTACACCTTC
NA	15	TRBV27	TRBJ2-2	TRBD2	CASSLVSSGVGELFF	TGTGCCAGCAGTTTAGTATCTAGCGGGGTCGGGGAGCTGTTTTTT
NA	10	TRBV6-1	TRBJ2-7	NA	CASSWDKQYF	TGTGCCAGCAGCTGGGACAAGCAGTACTTC
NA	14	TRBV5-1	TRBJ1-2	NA	CASSFSGVKNGYTF	TGCGCCAGCAGCTTTTCGGGGGTTAAGAATGGCTACACCTTC
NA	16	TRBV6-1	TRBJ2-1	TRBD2	CASSEDSAGGLNEQFF	TGTGCCAGCAGTGAAGATTCAGCGGGGGGACTCAATGAGCAGTTCTTC
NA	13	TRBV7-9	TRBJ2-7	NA	CASSLRQSYEQYF	TGTGCCAGCAGCTTGCGGCAGTCCTACGAGCAGTACTTC
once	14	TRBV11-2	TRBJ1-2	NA	CASSLGFPNYGYTF	TGTGCCAGCAGCTTAGGTTTTCCTAACTATGGCTACACCTTC
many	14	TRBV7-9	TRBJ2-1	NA	CASSLQSGYNEQFF	TGTGCCAGCAGCTTACAAAGTGGCTACAATGAGCAGTTCTTC
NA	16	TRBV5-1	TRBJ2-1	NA	CASSALSSSSYNEQFF	TGCGCCAGCAGCGCCCTATCCTCGAGCTCCTACAATGAGCAGTTCTTC
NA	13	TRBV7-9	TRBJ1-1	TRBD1	CASTQGAYTEAFF	TGTGCCAGCACCCAGGGGGCGTACACTGAAGCTTTCTTT